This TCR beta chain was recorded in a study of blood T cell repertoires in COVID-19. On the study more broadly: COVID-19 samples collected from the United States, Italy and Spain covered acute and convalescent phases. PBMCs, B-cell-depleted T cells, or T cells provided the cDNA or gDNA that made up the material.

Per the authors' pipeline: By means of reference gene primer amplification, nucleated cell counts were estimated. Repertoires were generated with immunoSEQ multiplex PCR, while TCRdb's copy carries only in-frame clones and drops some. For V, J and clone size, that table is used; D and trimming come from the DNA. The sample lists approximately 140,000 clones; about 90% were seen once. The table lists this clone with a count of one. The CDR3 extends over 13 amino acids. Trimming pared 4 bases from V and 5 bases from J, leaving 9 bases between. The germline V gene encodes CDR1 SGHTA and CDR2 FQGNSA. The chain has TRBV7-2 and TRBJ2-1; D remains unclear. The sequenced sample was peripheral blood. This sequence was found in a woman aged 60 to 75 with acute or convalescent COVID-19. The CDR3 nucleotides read TGTGCCAGCAGCTCACAACCCCACAATGAGCAGTTCTTC. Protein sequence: CASSSQPHNEQFF.